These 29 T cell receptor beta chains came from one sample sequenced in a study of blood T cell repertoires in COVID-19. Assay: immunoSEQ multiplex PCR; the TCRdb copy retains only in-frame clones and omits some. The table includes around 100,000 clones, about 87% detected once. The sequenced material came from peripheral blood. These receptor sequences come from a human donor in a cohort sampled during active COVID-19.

CDR3 nucleotides: TGCAGCGTGCTACAGCCCTCAATGAACACTGAAGCTTTCTTT. Its translation: CSVLQPSMNTEAFF. V is TRBV29-1 and J is TRBJ1-1, with no clear D. Looked up from germline, CDR1 is SQVTM and CDR2 is ANQGSEA. The germline V and J ends were trimmed by 6 bases and 0 bases, with 14 bases remaining between them. The CDR3 sequence is 14 residues long.

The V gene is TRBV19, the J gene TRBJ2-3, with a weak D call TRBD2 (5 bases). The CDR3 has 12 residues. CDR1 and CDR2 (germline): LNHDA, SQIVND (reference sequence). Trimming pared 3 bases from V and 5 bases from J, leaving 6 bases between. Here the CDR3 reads CASSIRGDTQYF. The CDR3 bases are TGTGCCAGTAGTATCCGGGGAGATACGCAGTATTTT. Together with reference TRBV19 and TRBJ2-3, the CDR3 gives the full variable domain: DGGITQSPKYLFRKEGQNVTLSCEQNLNHDAMYWYRQDPGQGLRLIYYSQIVNDFQKGDIAEGYSVSREKKESFPLTVTSAQKNPTAFYLCASSIRGDTQYFGPGTRLTVL.

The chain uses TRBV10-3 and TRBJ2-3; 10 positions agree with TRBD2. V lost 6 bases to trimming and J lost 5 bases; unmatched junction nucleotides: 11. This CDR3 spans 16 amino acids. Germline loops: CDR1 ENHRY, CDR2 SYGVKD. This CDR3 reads CAIRETSGFGGDTQYF. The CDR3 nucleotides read TGTGCCATCAGAGAGACTAGCGGGTTCGGAGGAGATACGCAGTATTTT.

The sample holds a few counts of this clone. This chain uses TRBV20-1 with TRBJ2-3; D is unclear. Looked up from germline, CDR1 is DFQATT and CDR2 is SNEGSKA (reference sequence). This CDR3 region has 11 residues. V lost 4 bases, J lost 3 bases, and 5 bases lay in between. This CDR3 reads CSAILTDTQYF. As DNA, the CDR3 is TGCAGTGCTATATTAACAGATACGCAGTATTTT.

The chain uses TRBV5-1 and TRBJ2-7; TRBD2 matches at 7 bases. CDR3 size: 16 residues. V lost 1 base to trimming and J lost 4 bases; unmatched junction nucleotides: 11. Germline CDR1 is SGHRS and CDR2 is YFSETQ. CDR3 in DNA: TGCGCCAGCAGCTTGAATACGGGAGGAAGTGTTTACGAGCAGTACTTC. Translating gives CASSLNTGGSVYEQYF. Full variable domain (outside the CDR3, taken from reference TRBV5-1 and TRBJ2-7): KAGVTQTPRYLIKTRGQQVTLSCSPISGHRSVSWYQQTPGQGLQFLFEYFSETQRNKGNFPGRFSGRQFSNSRSEMNVSTLELGDSALYLCASSLNTGGSVYEQYFGPGTRLTVT.

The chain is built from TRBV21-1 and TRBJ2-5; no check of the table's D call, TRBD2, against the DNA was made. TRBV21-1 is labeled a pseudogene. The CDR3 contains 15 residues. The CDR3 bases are TGTGCCAGCAGCTCACGGAGCCCTCCACAAGAGACCCAGTACTTC. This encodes CASSSRSPPQETQYF.

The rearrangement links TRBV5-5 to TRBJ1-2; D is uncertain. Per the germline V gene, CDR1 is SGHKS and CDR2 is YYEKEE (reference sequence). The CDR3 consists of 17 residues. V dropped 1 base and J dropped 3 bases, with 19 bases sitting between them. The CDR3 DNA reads TGTGCCAGCAGCTTGAGGTCCCTGCGGAGGAACGACTATGGCTACACCTTC. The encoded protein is CASSLRSLRRNDYGYTF.

In nucleotides, the CDR3 is TGTGCCAGCAGCGCCGGGGACGAGCAGTACTTC. The encoded protein is CASSAGDEQYF. This rearrangement joins TRBV12-3 or TRBV12-4 to TRBJ2-7; a possible D gene is TRBD2 (5 bases). Trimming took off 6 bases at V and 5 bases at J, with 8 bases between the two ends. The CDR3 totals 11 residues.

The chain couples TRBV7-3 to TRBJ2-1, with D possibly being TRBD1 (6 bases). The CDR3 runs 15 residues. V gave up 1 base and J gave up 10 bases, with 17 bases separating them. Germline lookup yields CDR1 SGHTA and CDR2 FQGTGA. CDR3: CASSLRQEYGAEQFF. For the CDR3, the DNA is TGTGCCAGCAGCTTAAGACAGGAGTACGGCGCGGAGCAGTTCTTC.

The CDR3 region is CASSLVSGYTDTQYF. CDR3 bases: TGTGCCAGCAGCTTGGTGTCGGGATACACAGATACGCAGTATTTT. The chain has TRBV5-4 and TRBJ2-3; TRBD2 might be the D (5 bases). CDR3 length equals 15 residues. The germline V and J ends were trimmed by 0 bases and 2 bases, with 10 bases remaining between them. From germline, CDR1 is SGHNT and CDR2 YYREEE (reference sequence).

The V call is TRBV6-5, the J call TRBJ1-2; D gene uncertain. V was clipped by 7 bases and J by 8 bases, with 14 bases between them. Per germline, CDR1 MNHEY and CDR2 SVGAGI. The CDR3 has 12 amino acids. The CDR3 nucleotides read TGTGCCAGCACTCCCCTGGGGAGGGGCTACACCTTC. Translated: CASTPLGRGYTF.

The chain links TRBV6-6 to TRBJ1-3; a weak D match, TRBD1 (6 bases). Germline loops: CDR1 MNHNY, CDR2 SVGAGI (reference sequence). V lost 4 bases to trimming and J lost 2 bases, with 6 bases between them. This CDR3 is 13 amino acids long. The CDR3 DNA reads TGTGCCAGCAGTTCAGGGGCTGGAAACACCATATATTTT. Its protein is CASSSGAGNTIYF.

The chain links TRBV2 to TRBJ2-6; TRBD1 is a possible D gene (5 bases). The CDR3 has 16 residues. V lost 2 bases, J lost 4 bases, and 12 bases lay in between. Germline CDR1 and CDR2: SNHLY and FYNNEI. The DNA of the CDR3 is TGTGCCAGCAGTGAACTCAGGGCAGCGGGGGCCAACGTCCTGACTTTC. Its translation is CASSELRAAGANVLTF.

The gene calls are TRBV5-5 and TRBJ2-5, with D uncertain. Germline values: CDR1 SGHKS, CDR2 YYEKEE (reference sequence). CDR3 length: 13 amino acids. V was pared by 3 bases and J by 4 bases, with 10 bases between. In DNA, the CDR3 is TGTGCCAGCAGCTCCTCACGCGGAGAGACCCAGTACTTC. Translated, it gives CASSSSRGETQYF.

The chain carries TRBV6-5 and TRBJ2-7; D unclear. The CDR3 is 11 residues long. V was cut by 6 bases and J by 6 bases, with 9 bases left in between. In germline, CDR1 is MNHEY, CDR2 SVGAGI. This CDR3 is CASRLAAEQYF. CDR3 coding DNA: TGTGCCAGCAGATTGGCCGCCGAGCAGTACTTC.

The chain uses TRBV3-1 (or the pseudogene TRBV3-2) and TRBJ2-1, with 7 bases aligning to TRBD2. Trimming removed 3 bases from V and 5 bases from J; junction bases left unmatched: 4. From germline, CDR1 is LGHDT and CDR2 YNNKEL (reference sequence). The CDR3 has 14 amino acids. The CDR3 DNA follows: TGTGCCAGCAGCCAGCAACTAGCGAACAATGAGCAGTTCTTC. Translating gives CASSQQLANNEQFF.

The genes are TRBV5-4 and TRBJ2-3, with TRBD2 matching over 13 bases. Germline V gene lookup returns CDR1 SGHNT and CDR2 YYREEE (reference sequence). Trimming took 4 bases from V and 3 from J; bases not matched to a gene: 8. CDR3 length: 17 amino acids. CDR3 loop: CASSTLTSGRGTDTQYF. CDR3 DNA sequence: TGTGCCAGCAGCACCTTAACTAGCGGGAGGGGGACAGATACGCAGTATTTT.

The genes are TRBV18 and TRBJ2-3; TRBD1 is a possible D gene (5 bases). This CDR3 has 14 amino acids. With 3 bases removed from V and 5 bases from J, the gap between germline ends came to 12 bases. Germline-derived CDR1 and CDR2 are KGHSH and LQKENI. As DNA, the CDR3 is TGTGCCAGCTCACCCACAGGAACTATAGATACGCAGTATTTT. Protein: CASSPTGTIDTQYF.

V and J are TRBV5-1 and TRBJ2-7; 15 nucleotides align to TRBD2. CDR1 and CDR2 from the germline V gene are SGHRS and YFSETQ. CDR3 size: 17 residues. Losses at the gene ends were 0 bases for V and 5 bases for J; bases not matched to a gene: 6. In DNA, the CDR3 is TGCGCCAGCAGCTTGGGGGGGACTAGCGGGAGGTTCAACGAGCAGTACTTC. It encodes CASSLGGTSGRFNEQYF.

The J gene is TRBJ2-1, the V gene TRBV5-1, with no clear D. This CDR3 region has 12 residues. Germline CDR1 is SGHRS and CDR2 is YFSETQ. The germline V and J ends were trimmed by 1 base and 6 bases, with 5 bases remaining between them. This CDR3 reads CASSLTGNEQFF. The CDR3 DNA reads TGCGCCAGCAGCTTGACGGGCAATGAGCAGTTCTTC. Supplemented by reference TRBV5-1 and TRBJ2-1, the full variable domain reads KAGVTQTPRYLIKTRGQQVTLSCSPISGHRSVSWYQQTPGQGLQFLFEYFSETQRNKGNFPGRFSGRQFSNSRSEMNVSTLELGDSALYLCASSLTGNEQFFGPGTRLTVL.

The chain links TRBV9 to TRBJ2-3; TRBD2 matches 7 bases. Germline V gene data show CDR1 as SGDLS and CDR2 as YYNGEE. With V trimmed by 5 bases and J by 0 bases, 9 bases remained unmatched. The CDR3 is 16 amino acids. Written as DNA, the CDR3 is TGTGCCAGCAGTCCTAGCGGATCCCCTAGCACAGATACGCAGTATTTT. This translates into CASSPSGSPSTDTQYF.

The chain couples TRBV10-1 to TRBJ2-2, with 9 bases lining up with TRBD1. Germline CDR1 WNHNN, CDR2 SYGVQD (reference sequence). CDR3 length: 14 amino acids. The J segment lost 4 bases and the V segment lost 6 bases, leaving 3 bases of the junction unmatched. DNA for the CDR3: TGCGCCAGCAGAGCACAGGGGGCCACCGGGGAGCTGTTTTTT. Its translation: CASRAQGATGELFF.

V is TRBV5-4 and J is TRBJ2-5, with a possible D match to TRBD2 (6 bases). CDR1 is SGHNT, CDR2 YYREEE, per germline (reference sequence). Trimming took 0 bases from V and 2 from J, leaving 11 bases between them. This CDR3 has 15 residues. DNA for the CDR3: TGTGCCAGCAGCTTGGGTTCCGGGAGACAAGAGACCCAGTACTTC. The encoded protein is CASSLGSGRQETQYF.

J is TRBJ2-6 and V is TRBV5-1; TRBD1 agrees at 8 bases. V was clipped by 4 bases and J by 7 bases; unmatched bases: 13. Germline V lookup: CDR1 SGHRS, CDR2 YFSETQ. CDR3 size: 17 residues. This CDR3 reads CASSPDSGTGGANVLTF. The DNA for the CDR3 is TGCGCCAGCAGCCCCGACTCCGGGACAGGCGGCGCCAACGTCCTGACTTTC.

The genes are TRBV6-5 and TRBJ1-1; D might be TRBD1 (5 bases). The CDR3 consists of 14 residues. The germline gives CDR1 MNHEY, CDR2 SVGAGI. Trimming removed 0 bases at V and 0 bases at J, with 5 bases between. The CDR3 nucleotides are TGTGCCAGCAGTTACTCGGACATGAACACTGAAGCTTTCTTT. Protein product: CASSYSDMNTEAFF.

CDR3: CSVVGTVGGYEQYF. The DNA of the CDR3 is TGCAGCGTTGTCGGCACGGTAGGGGGCTACGAGCAGTACTTC. The rearrangement joins TRBV29-1 to TRBJ2-7; weak D call: TRBD1 (6 bases). V lost 4 bases and J 3 bases, leaving 16 bases between the germline ends. This CDR3 region has 14 residues. In germline, CDR1 is SQVTM, CDR2 ANQGSEA.

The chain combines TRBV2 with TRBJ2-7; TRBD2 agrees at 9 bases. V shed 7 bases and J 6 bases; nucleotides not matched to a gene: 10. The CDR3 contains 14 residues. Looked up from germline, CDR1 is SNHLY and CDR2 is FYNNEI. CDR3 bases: TGTGCCAGCATTCAGGCGGGAGGGCCGGTCGAGCAGTACTTC. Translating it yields CASIQAGGPVEQYF.

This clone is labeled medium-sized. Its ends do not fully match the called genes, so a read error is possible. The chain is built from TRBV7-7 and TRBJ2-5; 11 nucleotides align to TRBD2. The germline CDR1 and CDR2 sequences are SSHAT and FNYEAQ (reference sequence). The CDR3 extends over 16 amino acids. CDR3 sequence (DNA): TGTGCTAGCAGCTCCTTAGCGGGGGGGTTCCAAGAGACCCAGTACTTC. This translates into CASSSLAGGFQETQYF.

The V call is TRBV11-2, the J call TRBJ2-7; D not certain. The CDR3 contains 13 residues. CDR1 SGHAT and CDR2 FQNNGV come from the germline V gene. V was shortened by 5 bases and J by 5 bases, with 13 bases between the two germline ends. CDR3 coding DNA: TGTGCCAGCAGCCGTCTTAGAATCGACGAGCAGTACTTC. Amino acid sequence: CASSRLRIDEQYF.